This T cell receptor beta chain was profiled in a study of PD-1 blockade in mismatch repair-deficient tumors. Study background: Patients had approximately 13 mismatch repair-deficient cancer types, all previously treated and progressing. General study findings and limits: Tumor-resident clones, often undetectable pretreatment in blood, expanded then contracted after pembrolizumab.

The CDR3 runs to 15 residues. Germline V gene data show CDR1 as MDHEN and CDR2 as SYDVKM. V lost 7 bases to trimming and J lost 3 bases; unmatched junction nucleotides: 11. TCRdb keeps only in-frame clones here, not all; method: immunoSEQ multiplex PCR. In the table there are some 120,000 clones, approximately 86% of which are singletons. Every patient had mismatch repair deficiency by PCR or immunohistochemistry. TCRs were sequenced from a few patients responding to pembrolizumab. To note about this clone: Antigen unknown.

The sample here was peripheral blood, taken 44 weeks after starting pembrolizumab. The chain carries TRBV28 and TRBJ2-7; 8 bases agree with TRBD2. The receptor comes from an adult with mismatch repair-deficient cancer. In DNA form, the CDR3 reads TGTGCCAGCAACCCCAGCGGGAGAGTTATCTACGAGCAGTACTTC. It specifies CASNPSGRVIYEQYF.